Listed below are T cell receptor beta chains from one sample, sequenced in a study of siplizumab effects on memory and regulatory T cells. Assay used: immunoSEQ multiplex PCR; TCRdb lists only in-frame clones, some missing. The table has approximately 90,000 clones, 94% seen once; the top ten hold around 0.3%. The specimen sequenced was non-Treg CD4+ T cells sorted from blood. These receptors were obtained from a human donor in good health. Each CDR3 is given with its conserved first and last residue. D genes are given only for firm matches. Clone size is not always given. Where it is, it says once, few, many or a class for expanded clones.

DNA: TGTGCCAGCAGCCCCGGGACTAGCGGGAGTAGGGAGACCCAGTACTTC
CDR3: CASSPGTSGSRETQYF
D: TRBD2
V: TRBV5-4
size: NA
J: TRBJ2-5

DNA: TGTGCCAGCAGCGTAGCGCAAGCTAACTATGGCTACACCTTC
CDR3: CASSVAQANYGYTF
D: NA
V: TRBV9
size: NA
J: TRBJ1-2

DNA: TGTGCCAGTAGCTCCCTTAGCAATCAGCCCCAGCATTTT
CDR3: CASSSLSNQPQHF
D: NA
V: TRBV19
size: NA
J: TRBJ1-5

DNA: TGTGCCAGCAGTTCCCACCAGGGGGAGACTGGGGCCAACGTCCTGACTTTC
CDR3: CASSSHQGETGANVLTF
D: TRBD1
V: TRBV27
size: NA
J: TRBJ2-6

DNA: TGTGCCAGCAGTTTGGGACAGGGATACGGCTACACCTTC
CDR3: CASSLGQGYGYTF
D: TRBD1
V: TRBV27
size: NA
J: TRBJ1-2

DNA: TGTGCCAGCAGCTTAATCAGGGAAACTGAAGCTTTCTTT
CDR3: CASSLIRETEAFF
D: NA
V: TRBV7-2
size: NA
J: TRBJ1-1

DNA: TGTGCCAGCAGCCAAGATATGGCTAGCGGGGGTTACGAGCAGTACTTC
CDR3: CASSQDMASGGYEQYF
D: TRBD2
V: TRBV4-2
size: NA
J: TRBJ2-7

DNA: TGTGCCAGCAGCTCGTCAGGACGGAACTATGGCTACACCTTC
CDR3: CASSSSGRNYGYTF
D: NA
V: TRBV7-9
size: NA
J: TRBJ1-2

DNA: TGTGCCTGGATAGATGGATCCTACAATGAGCAGTTCTTC
CDR3: CAWIDGSYNEQFF
D: NA
V: TRBV30
size: NA
J: TRBJ2-1

DNA: TGCGCCAGCTCCACCCAACAGGGTAACTATGGCTACACCTTC
CDR3: CASSTQQGNYGYTF
D: NA
V: TRBV5-1
size: NA
J: TRBJ1-2

DNA: TGTGCCAGCAGTGAGGAAGGTCGGACGTCCGAGCAGTACTTC
CDR3: CASSEEGRTSEQYF
D: NA
V: TRBV25-1
size: NA
J: TRBJ2-7

DNA: TGTGCCAGCAGCGATCCGCGGTCGCAAGGCGAGGGGACCTACTATGGCTACACCTTC
CDR3: CASSDPRSQGEGTYYGYTF
D: NA
V: TRBV9
size: NA
J: TRBJ1-2

DNA: TGTGCCAGCAGCTTGGGGGTTTTGGGCGAGGCATATGGCTACACCTTC
CDR3: CASSLGVLGEAYGYTF
D: NA
V: TRBV5-6
size: NA
J: TRBJ1-2

DNA: TGCGCCAGCAGCCCTGCTGGCGGGAGCTACGAGCAGTACTTC
CDR3: CASSPAGGSYEQYF
D: TRBD2
V: TRBV4-1
size: NA
J: TRBJ2-7

DNA: TGTGCCAGCAGCTCGGCAGCCGGGAGGATATACGAGCAGTACTTC
CDR3: CASSSAAGRIYEQYF
D: TRBD2
V: TRBV7-2
size: NA
J: TRBJ2-7

DNA: TGTGCCAGCAGTTCTTTTAGGGACAATGAGCAGTTCTTC
CDR3: CASSSFRDNEQFF
D: NA
V: TRBV7-9
size: NA
J: TRBJ2-1

DNA: TGTGCCAGCAGCGAAACAGGGGGGAACACTGAAGCTTTCTTT
CDR3: CASSETGGNTEAFF
D: TRBD1
V: TRBV7-3
size: NA
J: TRBJ1-1

DNA: TGTGCTAGCAGCGTAGGCGGGACGGTCAATGAGCAGTTCTTC
CDR3: CASSVGGTVNEQFF
D: NA
V: TRBV7-7
size: NA
J: TRBJ2-1

DNA: TGTGCCAGCTCCGACAGAAACACCATATATTTT
CDR3: CASSDRNTIYF
D: NA
V: TRBV18
size: NA
J: TRBJ1-3

DNA: TGTGCCAGTAGTGGGAGCTTACTGGGCTACACCTTC
CDR3: CASSGSLLGYTF
D: NA
V: TRBV19
size: NA
J: TRBJ1-2

DNA: TGTGCCAGCACAATGGGACGGACGAACACCGGGGAGCTGTTTTTT
CDR3: CASTMGRTNTGELFF
D: NA
V: TRBV6-1
size: few
J: TRBJ2-2

DNA: TGCGCCAGCAGCTTGGGGCTCAATGAGCAGTTCTTC
CDR3: CASSLGLNEQFF
D: NA
V: TRBV5-1
size: NA
J: TRBJ2-1

DNA: TGCGCCAGCAGCCAAGGACAGGGTATAGGTCAGCCCCAGCATTTT
CDR3: CASSQGQGIGQPQHF
D: TRBD1
V: TRBV4-1
size: few
J: TRBJ1-5

DNA: TGTGCCAGTAGAAGGGGCAGCTACAATGAGCAGTTCTTC
CDR3: CASRRGSYNEQFF
D: NA
V: TRBV19
size: NA
J: TRBJ2-1

DNA: TGTGCCAGCAGCCCCCAGGGGACTTCAAACTACGAGCAGTACTTC
CDR3: CASSPQGTSNYEQYF
D: NA
V: TRBV7-9
size: NA
J: TRBJ2-7

DNA: TGTGCCAGTAGTACAAACAGGGACGGGGGCTACACCTTC
CDR3: CASSTNRDGGYTF
D: NA
V: TRBV19
size: NA
J: TRBJ1-2

DNA: TGTGCCAGCAGCTCCGGGGCAGGGACCCAACGCTACACCTTC
CDR3: CASSSGAGTQRYTF
D: NA
V: TRBV7-2
size: once
J: TRBJ1-2

DNA: TGTGCCAGCAGCGTAGATGCTTGGACTAGCCAACTCAATGAGCAGTTCTTC
CDR3: CASSVDAWTSQLNEQFF
D: TRBD2
V: TRBV9
size: NA
J: TRBJ2-1

DNA: TGTGCCATCAGTGGGGGGACTAGCGGGAGTCGCGAGCAGTACTTC
CDR3: CAISGGTSGSREQYF
D: TRBD2
V: TRBV10-3
size: NA
J: TRBJ2-7